Below are 19 T cell receptor beta chains sequenced from a single sample in a study of vaccination effects on CD4 cells after COVID-19. Within the ViraFEST assay, antigen-specific CD4+ T cells underwent expansion with viral peptide pools prior to sequencing. Following 10 days of culture, CD4+ T cells were isolated. The data were produced by immunoSEQ multiplex PCR, yet TCRdb's version contains in-frame clones alone and is incomplete. The table records 45,000 to 65,000 clones, 65% to 90% of them present only once. For these receptors, no antigen is known. The sample was CD4+ T cells from PBMCs cultured with HCoV-229E spike peptides, taken before COVID-19 vaccination. Receptors originate from a human donor who received a COVID-19 vaccine.

A single count supports this clone. This rearrangement joins TRBV6-5 to TRBJ1-2; D is possibly TRBD1 (5 bases). The CDR3 runs 13 residues. The germline V and J ends were trimmed by 2 bases and 2 bases, with 6 bases remaining between them. Germline CDR1 MNHEY, CDR2 SVGAGI. CDR3 region: CASSYDSNYGYTF. Here the CDR3 DNA reads TGTGCCAGCAGTTACGACAGCAACTATGGCTACACCTTC.

V gene TRBV30 combines with J gene TRBJ2-7, with D possibly being TRBD1 (6 bases). Germline-derived CDR1 and CDR2 are GTSNPN and SVGIG (reference sequence). V was pared by 3 bases and J by 1 base, with 10 bases between. The CDR3 is 13 amino acids. The chain's CDR3 is CAWSRDRSYEQYV. CDR3 nucleotides: TGTGCCTGGAGCAGAGACAGGTCCTACGAGCAGTACGTC.

V is TRBV5-1 and J is TRBJ2-5, with TRBD1 identical over 8 bases. J lost 5 bases, V lost 0 bases, and 6 bases had no gene match. The germline gives CDR1 SGHRS, CDR2 YFSETQ. This CDR3 has 15 amino acids. The CDR3 protein is CASSLARTGMETQYF. The CDR3 DNA reads as TGCGCCAGCAGCTTGGCCAGGACAGGGATGGAGACCCAGTACTTC.

The chain is built from TRBV5-5 and TRBJ2-3; 8 positions agree with TRBD2. The CDR3 sequence is 14 residues long. Germline V lookup: CDR1 SGHKS, CDR2 YYEKEE (reference sequence). J lost 6 bases, V lost 0 bases, and 3 bases had no gene match. CDR3 nucleotides: TGTGCCAGCAGCTTGGGCGGGGGGTGGGATACGCAGTATTTT. It is translated as CASSLGGGWDTQYF.

This clone appeared a few times. The chain combines TRBV5-1 with TRBJ1-1, with TRBD1 matching over 9 bases. Germline lookup yields CDR1 SGHRS and CDR2 YFSETQ. The V segment lost 4 bases and the J segment 8 bases; nucleotides outside the gene matches: 12. The CDR3 spans 15 residues. DNA of the CDR3: TGCGCCAGCAGCGGGACAGGGTCGGCGGTATCAGAAGCTTTCTTT. This gives the protein CASSGTGSAVSEAFF.

V and J are TRBV7-8 and TRBJ2-3, with 8 bases that match TRBD1. The CDR3 sequence is 14 residues long. Trimming took 6 bases from V and 4 from J; bases not matched to a gene: 6. Per germline, CDR1 SGHVS and CDR2 FQNEAQ. CDR3 coding DNA: TGTGCCAGCAGGACAGGGGTCGTTTCAGATACGCAGTATTTT. This sequence encodes CASRTGVVSDTQYF.

In DNA form, the CDR3 reads TGTGCCAGCAGCCGGAGGGGCAGGCTCGTC. Residues: CASSRRGRLV. The chain combines TRBV3-1 (or the pseudogene TRBV3-2) with TRBJ2-7; perhaps TRBD2 as D (6 bases). CDR1 LGHDT and CDR2 YNNKEL come from the germline V gene (reference sequence). CDR3 length equals 10 residues.

This clone was found a few times. The gene calls are TRBV6-5 and TRBJ1-2, with TRBD1 identical over 9 bases. Germline lookup yields CDR1 MNHEY and CDR2 SVGAGI. After removal of 6 bases from V and 1 base from J, the junction contained 0 bases not matched to a gene. This CDR3 is 13 amino acids long. The CDR3 is CASRGQGNYGYTF. The CDR3 DNA is TGTGCCAGCAGGGGACAGGGTAACTATGGCTACACCTTC.

This chain links TRBV24-1 with TRBJ2-3; no reliable D call. Germline V gene lookup returns CDR1 KGHDR and CDR2 SFDVKD. The CDR3 spans 14 residues. Between the trimmed V and J ends, which lost 1 base and 5 bases, there was a span of 9 bases. For the CDR3, the DNA is TGTGCCACCAGTGATTTCTTGGGTTTAGATACGCAGTATTTT. This sequence encodes CATSDFLGLDTQYF.

The chain joins TRBV2 to TRBJ2-1; TRBD1 might be the D (5 bases). The CDR3 sequence is 15 residues long. Germline loops: CDR1 SNHLY, CDR2 FYNNEI. V was trimmed by 4 bases and J by 5 bases, leaving 15 bases between them. In DNA, the CDR3 is TGTGCCAGCAGTGGCAGGGCTAACCCGAACAATGAGCAGTTCTTC. Translated: CASSGRANPNNEQFF.

The rearrangement links TRBV10-3 to TRBJ2-1, with D possibly matching TRBD1 (5 bases). CDR1 is ENHRY and CDR2 is SYGVKD in the germline V gene. The CDR3 is 15 amino acids. V lost 1 base to trimming and J lost 5 bases, with 12 bases between them. CDR3 sequence: CAISEFAPGNNEQFF. The CDR3 nucleotides are TGTGCCATCAGTGAGTTTGCCCCAGGGAACAATGAGCAGTTCTTC.

The chain combines TRBV10-2 with TRBJ2-5, with 8 bases matching TRBD2. Losses at the gene ends were 5 bases for V and 0 bases for J; bases not matched to a gene: 8. The CDR3 totals 16 residues. The V gene's germline CDR1 is WSHSY and CDR2 SAAADI. The CDR3 loop reads CASSPKRGTYQETQYF. As DNA, the CDR3 is TGCGCCAGCAGTCCTAAGCGGGGGACGTACCAAGAGACCCAGTACTTC.

A word on this clone: Germline is not matched at one junction end, which may reflect a read error. The chain uses TRBV6-5 and TRBJ1-1, with D unresolved. Per the germline V gene, CDR1 is MNHEY and CDR2 is SVGAGI. The CDR3 is 14 amino acids. The CDR3 here is CASRYYAGAAEAFF. The CDR3 coding sequence is TGTGCCAGCAGATACTACGCGGGTGCGGCTGAAGCTTTCTTT.

The chain couples TRBV9 to TRBJ1-1, with D hard to call. Trimming removed 3 bases from V and 0 bases from J, with 6 bases in between. Per the germline V gene, CDR1 is SGDLS and CDR2 is YYNGEE. CDR3 length equals 13 residues. The CDR3 here is CASSASLNTEAFF. The CDR3 coding sequence is TGTGCCAGCAGCGCTAGTCTGAACACTGAAGCTTTCTTT.

The chain couples TRBV11-2 to TRBJ1-1; D uncertain. In germline, CDR1 is SGHAT, CDR2 FQNNGV. The CDR3 contains 19 residues. V was pared by 5 bases and J by 10 bases, with 35 bases between. The CDR3 here is CASSPQLRPAGSLRPGAFF. CDR3 DNA: TGTGCCAGCAGCCCCCAGTTGCGGCCTGCGGGATCTCTACGTCCGGGAGCTTTCTTT.

The rearrangement joins TRBV24-1 to TRBJ2-1, with D possibly TRBD1 on 6 matching bases. The V gene's germline CDR1 is KGHDR and CDR2 SFDVKD. The CDR3 loop spans 16 amino acids. Trimming took 4 bases from V and 5 from J, leaving 17 bases between them. The CDR3 DNA sequence: TGTGCCACCAGTGACCCTCGGACAGCGCGGGACAATGAGCAGTTCTTC. Its translation is CATSDPRTARDNEQFF.

This clone was seen just once. The chain combines TRBV24-1 with TRBJ2-2, with D unclear. CDR3 length: 17 amino acids. CDR1 and CDR2 from the germline V gene are KGHDR and SFDVKD. V was trimmed by 3 bases and J by 4 bases, leaving 17 bases between them. The CDR3 reads CATSDPSDGAGTGELFF. The CDR3 DNA reads as TGTGCCACCAGTGATCCCTCGGACGGAGCTGGCACCGGGGAGCTGTTTTTT.

The chain recombines TRBV4-1 with TRBJ1-4; 9 bases fit TRBD1. This CDR3 comprises 17 residues. Germline lookup yields CDR1 MGHRA and CDR2 YSYEKL. The ends lost 0 bases at V and 9 bases at J; junction bases unmatched: 11. The DNA for the CDR3 is TGCGCCAGCAGCCAAGAGCCCCTCAGGGACAGGGCGAAAAAACTGTTTTTT. Protein product: CASSQEPLRDRAKKLFF.

As DNA, the CDR3 is TGTGCCAGCAGTTTAGTCAGAGAGACCCAGTACTTC. Protein product: CASSLVRETQYF. The J gene is TRBJ2-5, the V gene TRBV12-3 or TRBV12-4, with no clear D. This CDR3 comprises 12 residues. Trimming cost V 1 base and J 4 bases, with 4 bases left between them.